This TCR beta chain was profiled in a study of blood T cell repertoires in COVID-19. On the study more broadly: The United States, Italy and Spain were the sources of the acute and convalescent COVID-19 samples. Nucleic acid was either cDNA or gDNA, and it came from T cells, B-cell-depleted T cells, or PBMCs.

The CDR3 is 17 residues long. Germline CDR1 reads SNHLY; CDR2 reads FYNNEI. V was cut by 6 bases and J by 0 bases, with 17 bases left in between. Everyone who took part was roughly 18 to 95 years old, and they came from over 20 US areas. All recovered Cohort 3 donors got two negative PCRs, got clearance, or saw symptom resolution. The table came from immunoSEQ multiplex PCR; TCRdb's copy has only in-frame clones and leaves some out. The data show about 390,000 clones, 87% seen once. The TCR was taken from a woman between 50 and 59 years old who had recovered from COVID-19. The J gene is TRBJ1-4, the V gene TRBV2; weak D call: TRBD1 (6 bases). The sequencing input was PBMCs or T cells enriched from blood (not recorded which). Here the CDR3 reads CASSLDRKNPTNEKLFF. The CDR3 bases are TGTGCCAGCAGCCTCGACAGGAAAAATCCAACTAATGAAAAACTGTTTTTT.